This T cell receptor (beta chain) was obtained from a study of T cells in Graves' hyperthyroidism and ophthalmopathy. Authors of the study amplified TCR beta CDR3 regions from RNA transcripts. In the first-round RT-PCR of the TCR CDR3, the HTBI primer set was used. TCRdb reprocessed the multiplex PCR reads with MiXCR, giving one entry per CDR3 protein. Among 750,000 to 950,000 distinct CDR3 sequences listed, around 38% were seen once. This clonotype has just a few counts. The CDR3 is 16 residues long. The germline gives CDR1 SGDLS, CDR2 YYNGEE. V was shortened by 4 bases and J by 8 bases, with 21 bases between the two germline ends.

Sequencing input: blood. The sequence derives from a man younger than 30 with Graves' hyperthyroidism. The chain is built from TRBV9 and TRBJ2-2; maybe TRBD2 (6 bases). In DNA, the CDR3 is TGTGCCAGCAGCTCGCCGGGACTTGGGGTGGCTGGGGAGCTGTTTTTT. This translates into CASSSPGLGVAGELFF.